These T cell receptor beta chains were read from a single sample in a study of cytomegalovirus exposure and HLA in healthy donors. The method was immunoSEQ multiplex PCR; TCRdb's version includes in-frame clones alone and lacks a portion of them. The sample gives some 250,000 clones, 75% to 90% of which show up once; 0.95% to 1.5% is in the top ten. Sequencing used PBMCs. Receptors originate from a woman in her 30s in good health and CMV-seropositive. CDR3s include the opening cysteine and the closing phenylalanine or tryptophan. A D gene is named only where the DNA matches it firmly. Part of the rows lack a size; the others show once, few, many or a class for expanded clones.

abundance | j_gene | v_gene | d_gene | CDR3nt | CDR3aa
NA | TRBJ2-3 | TRBV7-2 | NA | TGTGCCAGCAGCTTAACCAGGGGCGGTTCTTCTAGCACAGATACGCAGTATTTT | CASSLTRGGSSSTDTQYF
NA | TRBJ2-5 | TRBV7-8 | NA | TGTGCCAGCAGCTTAGTTCCTGCCCCCCAGGAGACCCAGTACTTC | CASSLVPAPQETQYF
NA | TRBJ1-1 | TRBV5-1 | TRBD1 | TGCGCCAGCAGCCTAATTGGACAGGGGTGGACTGAAGCTTTCTTT | CASSLIGQGWTEAFF
few | TRBJ2-7 | TRBV28 | NA | TGTGCCAGCAGTCAGGGGATTTACGAGCAGTACTTC | CASSQGIYEQYF
NA | TRBJ1-2 | TRBV11-3 | TRBD1 | TGTGCCAGCAGCTTAACAGGGGGCTATGGCTACACCTTC | CASSLTGGYGYTF
NA | TRBJ2-1 | TRBV6-1 | TRBD2 | TGTGCCAGCAGTGACCCACTAGCGGGAGTTTCGAGGATAACCTACAATGAGCAGTTCTTC | CASSDPLAGVSRITYNEQFF
NA | TRBJ2-5 | TRBV10-3 | NA | TGTGCCATCAGTGATCAGCAAGAGACCCAGTACTTC | CAISDQQETQYF
once | TRBJ1-2 | TRBV10-3 | NA | TGTGCCATCAAAGGGGGAGATGGTCCCTATGGCTACACCTTC | CAIKGGDGPYGYTF
few | TRBJ2-3 | TRBV7-9 | TRBD1 | TGTGCCAGCAGCTCCGGGACAGGGCTGCCAGATACGCAGTATTTT | CASSSGTGLPDTQYF
NA | TRBJ1-3 | TRBV30 | NA | TGTGCCCGGTTAGACAGCTCTGGAAACACCATATATTTT | CARLDSSGNTIYF
NA | TRBJ2-5 | TRBV5-6 | NA | TGTGCCAGCAGCGGAGGGCCCGATCAGACCCAGTACTTC | CASSGGPDQTQYF
NA | TRBJ1-2 | TRBV2 | TRBD1 | TGTGCCAGCATACCCCGGACAGGGGACTATGGCTACACCTTC | CASIPRTGDYGYTF
once | TRBJ1-5 | TRBV28 | NA | TGTGCCAGCAGTCCCCTGAATCAGCCCCAGCATTTT | CASSPLNQPQHF